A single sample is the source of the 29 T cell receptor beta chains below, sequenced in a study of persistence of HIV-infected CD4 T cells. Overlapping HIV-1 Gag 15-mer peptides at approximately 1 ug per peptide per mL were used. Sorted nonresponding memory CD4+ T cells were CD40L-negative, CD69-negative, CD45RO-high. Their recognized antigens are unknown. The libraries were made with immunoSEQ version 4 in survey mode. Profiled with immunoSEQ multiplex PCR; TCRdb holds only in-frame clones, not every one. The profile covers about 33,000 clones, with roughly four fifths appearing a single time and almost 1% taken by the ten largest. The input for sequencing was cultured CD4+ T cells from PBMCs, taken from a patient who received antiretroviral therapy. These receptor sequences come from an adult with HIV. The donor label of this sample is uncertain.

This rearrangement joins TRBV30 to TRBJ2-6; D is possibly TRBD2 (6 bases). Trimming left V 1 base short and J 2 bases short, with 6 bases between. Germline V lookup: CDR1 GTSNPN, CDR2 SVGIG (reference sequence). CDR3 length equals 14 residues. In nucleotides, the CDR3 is TGTGCCTGGAGTGGGGGGGCTGGGGCCAACGTCCTGACTTTC. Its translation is CAWSGGAGANVLTF.

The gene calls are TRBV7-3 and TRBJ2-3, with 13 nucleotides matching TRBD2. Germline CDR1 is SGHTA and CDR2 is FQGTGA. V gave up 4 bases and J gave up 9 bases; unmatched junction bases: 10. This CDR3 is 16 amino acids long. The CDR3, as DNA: TGTGCCAGCAGCTCGGGGACTAGCGGGGTAGTTGAGACGCAGTATTTT. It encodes CASSSGTSGVVETQYF.

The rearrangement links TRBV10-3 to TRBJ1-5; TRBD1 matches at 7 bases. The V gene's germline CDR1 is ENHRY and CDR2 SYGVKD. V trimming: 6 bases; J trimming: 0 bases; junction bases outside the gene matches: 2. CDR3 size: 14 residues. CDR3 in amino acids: CAIRGDSSNQPQHF. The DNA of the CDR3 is TGTGCCATCAGGGGGGACAGTAGCAATCAGCCCCAGCATTTT.

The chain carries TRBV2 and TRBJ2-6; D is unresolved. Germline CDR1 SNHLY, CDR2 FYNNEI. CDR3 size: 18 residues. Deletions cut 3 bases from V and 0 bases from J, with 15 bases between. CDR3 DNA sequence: TGTGCCAGCAGTGACAGACTGGTCAGCTACTCTGGGGCCAACGTCCTGACTTTC. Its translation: CASSDRLVSYSGANVLTF.

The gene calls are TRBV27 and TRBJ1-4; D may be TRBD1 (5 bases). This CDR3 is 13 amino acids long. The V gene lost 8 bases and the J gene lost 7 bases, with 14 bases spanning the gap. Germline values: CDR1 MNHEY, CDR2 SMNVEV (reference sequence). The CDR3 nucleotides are TGTGCCAGCGGACGGCGTGGGGCTGAAAAACTGTTTTTT. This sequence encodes CASGRRGAEKLFF.

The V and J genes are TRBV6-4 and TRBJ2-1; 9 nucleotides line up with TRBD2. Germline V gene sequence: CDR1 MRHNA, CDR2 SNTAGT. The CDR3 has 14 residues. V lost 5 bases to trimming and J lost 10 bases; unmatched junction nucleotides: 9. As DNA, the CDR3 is TGTGCCAGCAGTTCCCACCGCGGGGGGGCCGAGCAGTTCTTC. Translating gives CASSSHRGGAEQFF.

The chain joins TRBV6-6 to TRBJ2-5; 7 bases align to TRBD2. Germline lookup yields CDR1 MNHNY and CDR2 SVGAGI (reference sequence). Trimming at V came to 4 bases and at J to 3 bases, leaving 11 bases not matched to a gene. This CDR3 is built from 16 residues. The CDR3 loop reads CASSSPASGEKETQYF. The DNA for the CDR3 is TGTGCCAGCAGTTCCCCGGCTAGCGGCGAAAAAGAGACCCAGTACTTC.

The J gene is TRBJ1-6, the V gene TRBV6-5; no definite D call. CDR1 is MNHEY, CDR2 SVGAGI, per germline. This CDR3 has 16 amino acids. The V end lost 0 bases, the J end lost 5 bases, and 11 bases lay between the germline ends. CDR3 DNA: TGTGCCAGCAGTTACTCTGCGGGAGACGATAATTCACCCCTCCACTTT. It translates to CASSYSAGDDNSPLHF.

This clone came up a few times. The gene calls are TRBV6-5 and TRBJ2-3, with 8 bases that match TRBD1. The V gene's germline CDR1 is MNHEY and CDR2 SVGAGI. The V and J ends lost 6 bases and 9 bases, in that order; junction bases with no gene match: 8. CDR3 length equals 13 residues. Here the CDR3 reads CASRPGTGSTQYF. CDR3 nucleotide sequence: TGTGCCAGCAGGCCCGGGACAGGTTCGACGCAGTATTTT.

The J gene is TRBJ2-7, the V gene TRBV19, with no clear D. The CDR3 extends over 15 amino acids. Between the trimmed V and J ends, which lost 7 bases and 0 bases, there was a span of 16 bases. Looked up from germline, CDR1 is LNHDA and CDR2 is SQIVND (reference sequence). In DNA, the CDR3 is TGTGCCAGTACTTCCCCCTCAAAGTTCTCCTACGAGCAGTACTTC. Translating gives CASTSPSKFSYEQYF. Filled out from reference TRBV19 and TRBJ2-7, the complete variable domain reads DGGITQSPKYLFRKEGQNVTLSCEQNLNHDAMYWYRQDPGQGLRLIYYSQIVNDFQKGDIAEGYSVSREKKESFPLTVTSAQKNPTAFYLCASTSPSKFSYEQYFGPGTRLTVT.

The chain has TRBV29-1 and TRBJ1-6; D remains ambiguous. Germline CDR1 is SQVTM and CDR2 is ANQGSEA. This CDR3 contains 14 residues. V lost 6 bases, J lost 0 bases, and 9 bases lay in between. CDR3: CSVRTASYNSPLHF. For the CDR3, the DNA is TGCAGCGTGAGGACTGCCTCCTATAATTCACCCCTCCACTTT.

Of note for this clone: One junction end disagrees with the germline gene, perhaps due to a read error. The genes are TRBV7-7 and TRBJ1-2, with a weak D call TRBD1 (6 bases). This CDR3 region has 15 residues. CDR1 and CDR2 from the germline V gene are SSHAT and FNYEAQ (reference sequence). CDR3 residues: CASSLAGEGGYGYTF. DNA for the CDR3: TGTGCTAGCAGCTTAGCAGGGGAGGGTGGCTATGGCTACACCTTC.

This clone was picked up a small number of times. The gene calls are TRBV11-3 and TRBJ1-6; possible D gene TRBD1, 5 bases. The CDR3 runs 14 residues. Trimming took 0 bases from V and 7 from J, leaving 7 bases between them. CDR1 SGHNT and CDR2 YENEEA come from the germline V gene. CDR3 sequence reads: CASSLEGGNSPLHF. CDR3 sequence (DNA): TGTGCCAGCAGCTTAGAGGGGGGAAATTCACCCCTCCACTTT.

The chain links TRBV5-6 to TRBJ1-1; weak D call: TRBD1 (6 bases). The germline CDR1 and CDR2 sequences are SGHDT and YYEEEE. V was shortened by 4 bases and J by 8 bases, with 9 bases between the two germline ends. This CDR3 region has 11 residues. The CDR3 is CASSRTEEAFF. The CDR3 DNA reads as TGTGCCAGCAGCCGGACAGAGGAAGCTTTCTTT.

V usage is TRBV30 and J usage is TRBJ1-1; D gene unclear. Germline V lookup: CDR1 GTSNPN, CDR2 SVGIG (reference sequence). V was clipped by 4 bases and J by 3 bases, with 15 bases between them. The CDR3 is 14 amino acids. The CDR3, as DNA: TGTGCCTGGACACCCCCTTCGGGGTACACTGAAGCTTTCTTT. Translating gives CAWTPPSGYTEAFF.

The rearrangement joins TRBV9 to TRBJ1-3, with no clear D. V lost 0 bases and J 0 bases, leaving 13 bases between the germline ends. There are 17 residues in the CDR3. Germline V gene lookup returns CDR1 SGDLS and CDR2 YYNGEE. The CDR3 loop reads CASSVAPQSSSGNTIYF. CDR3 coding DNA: TGTGCCAGCAGCGTAGCCCCACAGTCGTCCTCTGGAAACACCATATATTTT. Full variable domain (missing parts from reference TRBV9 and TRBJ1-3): DSGVTQTPKHLITATGQRVTLRCSPRSGDLSVYWYQQSLDQGLQFLIQYYNGEERAKGNILERFSAQQFPDLHSELNLSSLELGDSALYFCASSVAPQSSSGNTIYFGEGSWLTVV.

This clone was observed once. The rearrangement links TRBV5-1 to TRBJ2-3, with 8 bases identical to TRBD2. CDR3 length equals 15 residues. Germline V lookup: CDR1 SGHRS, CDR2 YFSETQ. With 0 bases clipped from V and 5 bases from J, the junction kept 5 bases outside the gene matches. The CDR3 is CASSLGSGVGDTQYF. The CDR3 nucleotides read TGCGCCAGCAGCTTGGGTAGCGGGGTAGGAGATACGCAGTATTTT.

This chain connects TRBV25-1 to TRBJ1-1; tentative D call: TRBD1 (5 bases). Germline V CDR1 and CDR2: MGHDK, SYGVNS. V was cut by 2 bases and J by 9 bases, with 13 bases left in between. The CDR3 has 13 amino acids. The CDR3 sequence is CASSEPGRPQAFF. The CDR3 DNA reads TGTGCCAGCAGTGAACCGGGACGCCCCCAAGCTTTCTTT.

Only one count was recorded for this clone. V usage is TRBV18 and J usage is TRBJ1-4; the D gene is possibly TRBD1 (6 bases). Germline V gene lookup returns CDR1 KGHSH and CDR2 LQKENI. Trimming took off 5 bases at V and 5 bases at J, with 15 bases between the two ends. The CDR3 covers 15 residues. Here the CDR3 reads CASSGPGQQNEKLFF. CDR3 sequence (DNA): TGTGCCAGCTCAGGGCCAGGACAGCAGAATGAAAAACTGTTTTTT.

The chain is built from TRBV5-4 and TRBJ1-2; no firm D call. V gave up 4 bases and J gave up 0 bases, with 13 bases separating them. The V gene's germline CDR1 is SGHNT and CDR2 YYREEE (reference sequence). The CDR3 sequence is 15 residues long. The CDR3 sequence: CASSLSVFSNYGYTF. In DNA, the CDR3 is TGTGCCAGCAGCCTGTCGGTATTCTCTAACTATGGCTACACCTTC. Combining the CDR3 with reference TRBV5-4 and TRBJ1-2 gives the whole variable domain ETGVTQSPTHLIKTRGQQVTLRCSSQSGHNTVSWYQQALGQGPQFIFQYYREEENGRGNFPPRFSGLQFPNYSSELNVNALELDDSALYLCASSLSVFSNYGYTFGSGTRLTVV.

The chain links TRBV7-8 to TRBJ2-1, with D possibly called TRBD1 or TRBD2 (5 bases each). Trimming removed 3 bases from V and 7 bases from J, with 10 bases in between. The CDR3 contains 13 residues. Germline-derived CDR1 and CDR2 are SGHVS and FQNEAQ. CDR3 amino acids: CASSLGDQNEQFF. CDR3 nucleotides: TGTGCCAGCAGCTTGGGGGACCAGAATGAGCAGTTCTTC.

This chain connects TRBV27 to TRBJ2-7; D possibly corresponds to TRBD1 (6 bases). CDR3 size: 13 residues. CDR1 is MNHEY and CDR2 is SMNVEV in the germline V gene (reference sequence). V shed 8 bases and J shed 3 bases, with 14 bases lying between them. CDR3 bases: TGTGCCAGCCGACCGGACAGCCACTACGAGCAGTACTTC. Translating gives CASRPDSHYEQYF.

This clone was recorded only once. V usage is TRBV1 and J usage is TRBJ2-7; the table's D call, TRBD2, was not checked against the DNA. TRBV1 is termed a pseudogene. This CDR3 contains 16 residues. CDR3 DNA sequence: TGCACCAGCAGCCCGCCCCCCGCGGGGTTCTCCTACGAGCAGTACGTC. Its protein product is CTSSPPPAGFSYEQYV.

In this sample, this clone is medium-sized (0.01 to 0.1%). The CDR3 reads CASRYSGVGTYGYTF. CDR3 nucleotides: TGTGCCAGCCGTTACAGCGGGGTCGGGACATATGGCTACACCTTC. V and J are TRBV27 and TRBJ1-2, with a weak D call TRBD1 (6 bases). Per the germline V gene, CDR1 is MNHEY and CDR2 is SMNVEV (reference sequence). The V gene lost 8 bases and the J gene lost 5 bases, with 21 bases spanning the gap. CDR3 length: 15 amino acids.

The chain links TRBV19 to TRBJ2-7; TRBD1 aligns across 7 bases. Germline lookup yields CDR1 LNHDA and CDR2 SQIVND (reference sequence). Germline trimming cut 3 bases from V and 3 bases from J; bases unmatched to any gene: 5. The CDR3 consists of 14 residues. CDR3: CASSILGQNYEQYF. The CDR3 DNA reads TGTGCCAGTAGTATCTTGGGACAGAACTACGAGCAGTACTTC.

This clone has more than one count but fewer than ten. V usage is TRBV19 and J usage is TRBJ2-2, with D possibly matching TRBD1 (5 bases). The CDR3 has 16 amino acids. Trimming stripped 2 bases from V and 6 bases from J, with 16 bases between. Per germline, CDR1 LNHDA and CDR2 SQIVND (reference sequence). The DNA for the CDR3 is TGTGCCAGTAGTATATCGCAGGGTTCCCGCGCCGGGGAGCTGTTTTTT. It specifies CASSISQGSRAGELFF.

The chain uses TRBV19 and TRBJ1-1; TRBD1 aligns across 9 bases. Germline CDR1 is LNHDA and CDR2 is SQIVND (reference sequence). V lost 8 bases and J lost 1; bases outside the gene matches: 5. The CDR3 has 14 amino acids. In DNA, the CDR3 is TGTGCCAGTCGCGGGACAGGGAAGAACACTGAAGCTTTCTTT. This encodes CASRGTGKNTEAFF.

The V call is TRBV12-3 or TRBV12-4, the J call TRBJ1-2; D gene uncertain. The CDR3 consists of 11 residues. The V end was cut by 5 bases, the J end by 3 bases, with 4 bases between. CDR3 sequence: CASSRDYGYTF. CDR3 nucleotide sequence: TGTGCCAGCAGTCGTGACTATGGCTACACCTTC.

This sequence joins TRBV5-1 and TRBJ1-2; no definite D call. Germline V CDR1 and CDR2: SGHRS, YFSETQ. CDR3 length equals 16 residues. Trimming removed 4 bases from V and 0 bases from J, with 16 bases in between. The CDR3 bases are TGCGCCAGCAGCCCCGTGCTGGGTGGAGCTAACTATGGCTACACCTTC. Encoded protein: CASSPVLGGANYGYTF.